This T cell receptor beta chain was captured by sequencing in a study of T cell responses to AZD1222 COVID-19 vaccine. Overall study results and limits: Donors, mostly white British, included more females; clonal diversity was possibly underestimated. Repertoires were obtained only post-peak T cell response. Regions 160-218 and 743-854 held dominance among vaccine-associated CD4 TCRs, which spanned spike. The reported proportion of spike-specific TCRs targeting unmutated variant regions was nearly half.

Data came from immunoSEQ multiplex PCR; TCRdb stores just in-frame clones and leaves some out. This table holds 100,000 to 150,000 clones, around 85% found once. Deletions cut 7 bases from V and 1 base from J, with 12 bases between. This CDR3 spans 15 amino acids. Germline CDR1 KGHDR, CDR2 SFDVKD. Remarks on this clone: Antigen specificity is unknown.

The material sequenced was peripheral blood, taken 28 days after the second AZD1222 dose. The sequence derives from an adult who received the AZD1222 COVID-19 vaccine. This chain connects TRBV24-1 to TRBJ2-2; D is perhaps TRBD1 or TRBD2 (5 bases each). The DNA for the CDR3 is TGTGCCACCAGCCCCGGGACCTTGAACACCGGGGAGCTGTTTTTT. Protein: CATSPGTLNTGELFF.